Listed here are 11 T cell receptor beta chains from one sample, sequenced in a study of blood T cells in healthy people across ages. Combining a sample-barcoded 5' primer with a J-beta primer mix, a second PCR ran for 7 to 11 cycles. One entry per CDR3 protein, called by TCRdb with MiXCR from the 5' RACE reads. Of approximately 580,000 distinct CDR3 sequences in the sample, around 24% were seen once. The same specimen was also included in a second study, on T cells of mothers and their children.

The sequencing sample was made of blood. The receptors were sampled from a boy aged 5-17 years in good health.

This clonotype has a single count. The gene calls are TRBV24-1 and TRBJ2-3; the D is unclear. In germline, CDR1 is KGHDR, CDR2 SFDVKD. V was pared by 0 bases and J by 4 bases, with 10 bases between. This CDR3 region has 15 residues. CDR3 nucleotides: TGTGCCACCAGTGATTTGGATCGAGGCTCAGATACGCAGTATTTT. This encodes CATSDLDRGSDTQYF.

The chain is built from TRBV7-9 and TRBJ2-5, with 9 positions matching TRBD1. Trimming took 2 bases from V and 5 from J; bases not matched to a gene: 6. The germline V gene has CDR1 SEHNR and CDR2 FQNEAQ (reference sequence). CDR3 length equals 15 residues. CDR3 amino acids: CASSLLQGAWETQYF. As DNA, the CDR3 is TGTGCCAGCAGCTTATTACAGGGGGCCTGGGAGACCCAGTACTTC.

This clonotype turned up a few times. The chain joins TRBV11-2 to TRBJ2-5, with 13 bases matching TRBD2. The DNA end favors TRBJ2-1, so the J call may be wrong. The CDR3 totals 13 residues. The germline V gene encodes CDR1 SGHAT and CDR2 FQNNGV. CDR3 DNA sequence: TGTGCCAGCAGCTTGACTAGCGGGAGGGAGCAGTTCTTC. Amino acid sequence: CASSLTSGREQFF.

The chain recombines TRBV7-9 with TRBJ1-2; 11 bases are shared with TRBD1. J was trimmed by 2 bases and V by 3 bases; bases with no gene match: 8. CDR3 length: 17 residues. The germline V gene encodes CDR1 SEHNR and CDR2 FQNEAQ (reference sequence). The CDR3 region is CASSFMDRGRLNYGYTF. In DNA form, the CDR3 reads TGTGCCAGCAGCTTCATGGACAGGGGGCGCTTGAACTATGGCTACACCTTC.

In regard to this clonotype: Germline and junction disagree at one end, which may indicate a read error. The V call is TRBV2, the J call TRBJ2-1, with TRBD2 as a possible D gene (6 bases). The J call may be wrong; the DNA end is better matched by TRBJ2-5. The CDR3 extends over 14 amino acids. In germline, CDR1 is SNHLY, CDR2 FYNNEI. CDR3 nucleotide sequence: TGTGCCTGCAGTGCACGGGAGACGGGGGAGACCCAGTACTTC. Its translation is CACSARETGETQYF.

The chain joins TRBV7-2 to TRBJ2-5; TRBD1 agrees at 11 bases. In germline, CDR1 is SGHTA, CDR2 FQGNSA. The CDR3 runs 16 residues. Germline trimming cut 1 base from V and 3 bases from J; bases unmatched to any gene: 4. CDR3 bases: TGTGCCAGCAGCTTAGGTTTGGGACAGGGGGAAGAGACCCAGTACTTC. Protein product: CASSLGLGQGEETQYF.

This clonotype was seen just once. This chain joins TRBV15 and TRBJ1-2; TRBD1 matches at 11 bases. V gave up 3 bases and J gave up 12 bases; unmatched junction bases: 3. Per germline, CDR1 LNHNV and CDR2 YYDKDF (reference sequence). This CDR3 region has 12 residues. CDR3 region: CATSSGTGGHTF. Here the CDR3 DNA reads TGTGCCACCAGCAGCGGGACAGGGGGTCACACCTTC. Complete variable domain (other parts from reference TRBV15 and TRBJ1-2): DAMVIQNPRYQVTQFGKPVTLSCSQTLNHNVMYWYQQKSSQAPKLLFHYYDKDFNNEADTPDNFQSRRPNTSFCFLDIRSPGLGDTAMYLCATSSGTGGHTFGSGTRLTVV.

The sample holds a few counts of this clonotype. The rearrangement uses TRBV7-2 and TRBJ1-5, with D maybe TRBD1 (6 bases). Germline assignment: CDR1 SGHTA and CDR2 FQGNSA. The CDR3 loop spans 16 amino acids. V shed 5 bases and J shed 5 bases, with 19 bases lying between them. CDR3 in DNA: TGTGCCAGCAGCCCCCCGGGGGCAGGAAGGTATCAGCCCCAGCATTTT. As protein: CASSPPGAGRYQPQHF.

This clonotype has a handful of counts. The genes are TRBV29-1 and TRBJ1-4; D is undetermined. The CDR3 contains 13 residues. V was shortened by 5 bases and J by 8 bases, with 15 bases between the two germline ends. Germline values: CDR1 SQVTM, CDR2 ANQGSEA. The CDR3 DNA is TGCAGCGTTAGAGGCCAACGAGGGGAAAAACTGTTTTTT. It yields the protein CSVRGQRGEKLFF.

This clonotype was picked up a small number of times. V usage is TRBV28 and J usage is TRBJ2-3, with TRBD2 matching 8 bases. The length of the CDR3 is 15 residues. V lost 4 bases to trimming and J lost 6 bases; unmatched junction nucleotides: 9. Germline V gives CDR1 MDHEN, CDR2 SYDVKM. CDR3 amino acids: CASSSTGAGEDTQYF. The CDR3 DNA reads TGTGCCAGCAGTTCGACAGGAGCGGGAGAGGATACGCAGTATTTT.

The chain has TRBV12-3 or TRBV12-4 and TRBJ1-4, with D possibly being TRBD1 (5 bases). The CDR3 contains 13 residues. Trimming shortened V by 8 bases and J by 8 bases, and 15 bases separated the two germline ends. CDR3 bases: TGTGCCAGCGGGGAGCCAGGGAAGGAAAAACTGTTTTTT. This codes for CASGEPGKEKLFF.